These 28 T cell receptor beta chains were all obtained from the same sample, sequenced in a study of T cell responses to AZD1222 COVID-19 vaccine. The data were produced by immunoSEQ multiplex PCR, yet TCRdb's version contains in-frame clones alone and is incomplete. Among 100,000 to 140,000 clones listed, 85% to 95% were seen once. The starting material was peripheral blood, obtained 28 days after the second AZD1222 dose. Receptors were obtained from an adult who received the AZD1222 COVID-19 vaccine.

The J gene is TRBJ2-7, the V gene TRBV27, with 10 bases lining up with TRBD2. Per germline, CDR1 MNHEY and CDR2 SMNVEV (reference sequence). The CDR3 runs 14 residues. J gave up 7 bases and V 7 bases, and 10 bases lay outside the gene matches. DNA of the CDR3: TGTGCCAGCACCCGGCTAGCGGGAGTGGGGGAGCAGTACTTC. Translating gives CASTRLAGVGEQYF.

This sequence joins TRBV21-1 and TRBJ1-1; the table's D call, TRBD1, was not checked against the DNA. TRBV21-1 is flagged as a pseudogene. This CDR3 spans 14 amino acids. As DNA, the CDR3 is TGTGCCAGCAGCAAACTGGGCCAGGGTGTCTGGGCTTTCTTT. Protein: CASSKLGQGVWAFF.

The rearrangement joins TRBV5-4 to TRBJ1-1; perhaps TRBD1 as D (5 bases). From germline, CDR1 is SGHNT and CDR2 YYREEE (reference sequence). The CDR3 consists of 15 residues. V was shortened by 0 bases and J by 1 base, with 10 bases between the two germline ends. CDR3 DNA: TGTGCCAGCAGCTTGGATGGGGCGCCGAACACTGAAGCTTTCTTT. Residues: CASSLDGAPNTEAFF.

The chain carries TRBV27 and TRBJ1-1, with D maybe TRBD1 (6 bases). V was shortened by 6 bases and J by 10 bases, with 12 bases between the two germline ends. This CDR3 has 11 amino acids. Germline CDR1 MNHEY, CDR2 SMNVEV (reference sequence). The CDR3 DNA reads TGTGCCAGCAGATCGGGGGGGCTAGCTTTCTTT. This codes for CASRSGGLAFF.

This chain joins TRBV6-5 and TRBJ1-4; 9 bases agree with TRBD1. V trimming: 8 bases; J trimming: 10 bases; junction bases outside the gene matches: 2. Germline V gives CDR1 MNHEY, CDR2 SVGAGI. The CDR3 length is 11 residues. The CDR3 is CASRQGVKLFF. CDR3 bases: TGTGCCAGCCGACAGGGGGTAAAACTGTTTTTT.

J is TRBJ2-2 and V is TRBV3-1 (or the pseudogene TRBV3-2), with D unresolved. The CDR3 covers 14 residues. Trimming removed 0 bases from V and 8 bases from J, with 10 bases in between. In germline, CDR1 is LGHDT, CDR2 YNNKEL (reference sequence). CDR3 sequence: CASSQDSRLGELFF. The CDR3 nucleotides are TGTGCCAGCAGCCAAGATTCCCGACTTGGGGAGCTGTTTTTT.

The gene calls are TRBV5-4 and TRBJ2-2; 10 positions agree with TRBD2. Unmatched junction bases numbered 1, after V lost 4 bases and J lost 1 base. CDR1 is SGHNT and CDR2 is YYREEE in the germline V gene (reference sequence). The CDR3 runs to 15 residues. The CDR3 is CASSRLAGNTGELFF. In nucleotides, the CDR3 is TGTGCCAGCAGCAGACTAGCGGGGAACACCGGGGAGCTGTTTTTT.

V gene TRBV5-4 combines with J gene TRBJ1-5, with 9 bases matching TRBD1. CDR3 length: 16 amino acids. Germline V lookup: CDR1 SGHNT, CDR2 YYREEE (reference sequence). Losses at the gene ends were 4 bases for V and 6 bases for J; bases not matched to a gene: 11. The CDR3: CASSHHQGQGAQPQHF. In DNA form, the CDR3 reads TGTGCCAGCAGCCATCATCAGGGACAGGGTGCTCAGCCCCAGCATTTT.

The rearrangement uses TRBV9 and TRBJ2-7; D perhaps matches TRBD1 (5 bases). V shed 3 bases and J shed 2 bases, with 15 bases lying between them. The CDR3 covers 15 residues. Per germline, CDR1 SGDLS and CDR2 YYNGEE. The DNA of the CDR3 is TGTGCCAGCAGCGAGGGGCCCACACCACCCTACGAGCAGTACTTC. It translates to CASSEGPTPPYEQYF.

This chain connects TRBV7-9 to TRBJ1-1; tentatively, D is TRBD1 (5 bases). This CDR3 contains 14 residues. The V end was cut by 2 bases, the J end by 1 base, with 8 bases between. Germline V gene data show CDR1 as SEHNR and CDR2 as FQNEAQ (reference sequence). Here the CDR3 DNA reads TGTGCCAGCAGCTTAAGCCAGGGGAACACTGAAGCTTTCTTT. Amino acid sequence: CASSLSQGNTEAFF.

This clone appeared a single time. The V gene is TRBV5-1, the J gene TRBJ2-3; 9 bases map to TRBD1. CDR3 length: 19 amino acids. The V and J ends lost 4 bases and 1 base, in that order; junction bases with no gene match: 16. The germline V gene encodes CDR1 SGHRS and CDR2 YFSETQ. The CDR3 loop is CASSPRRNLRQGGTDTQYF. The CDR3 region has the DNA TGCGCCAGCAGCCCAAGAAGAAACCTCAGACAGGGGGGCACAGATACGCAGTATTTT.

The chain is built from TRBV11-3 and TRBJ2-3; D possibly corresponds to TRBD1 (5 bases). V shed 5 bases and J shed 4 bases, with 13 bases lying between them. The germline V gene has CDR1 SGHNT and CDR2 YENEEA. The CDR3 is made up of 14 amino acids. In DNA form, the CDR3 reads TGTGCCAGCAGCCCAGGGTTGGGCGCAGATACGCAGTATTTT. Amino acid sequence: CASSPGLGADTQYF.

This chain connects TRBV5-1 to TRBJ2-5, with D hard to call. V lost 4 bases and J lost 6, with 16 bases in between. The CDR3 loop spans 14 amino acids. In germline, CDR1 is SGHRS, CDR2 YFSETQ. Here the CDR3 reads CASSIDNPGQTQYF. The CDR3 nucleotides are TGCGCCAGCAGCATTGACAACCCCGGGCAGACCCAGTACTTC.

This CDR3 reads CASRSSGVRNEQYF. DNA of the CDR3: TGTGCCAGCAGGTCATCCGGGGTCCGGAACGAGCAGTACTTC. The rearrangement uses TRBV6-5 and TRBJ2-7; TRBD2 is a possible D gene (5 bases). The CDR3 has 14 residues. The V gene lost 6 bases and the J gene lost 5 bases, with 17 bases spanning the gap. The germline CDR1 and CDR2 sequences are MNHEY and SVGAGI.

V usage is TRBV6-2 or TRBV6-3 and J usage is TRBJ1-5; 8 nucleotides line up with TRBD1. The CDR3 is 15 amino acids. Germline V gene sequence: CDR1 MNHEY, CDR2 SVGEGT. J gave up 4 bases and V 6 bases, and 8 bases lay outside the gene matches. CDR3 region: CASRPGQGINQPQHF. The CDR3, as DNA: TGTGCCAGCAGACCTGGACAGGGAATAAATCAGCCCCAGCATTTT.

The rearrangement uses TRBV3-1 (or the pseudogene TRBV3-2) and TRBJ2-1; tentatively, D is TRBD1 or TRBD2 (8 bases each). This CDR3 region has 18 residues. The V and J ends lost 6 bases and 7 bases respectively, with 28 bases between them. The germline V gene has CDR1 LGHDT and CDR2 YNNKEL (reference sequence). The CDR3 DNA follows: TGTGCCAGCAGGGACCAGGACAGGGAGTCGAAGCGGGGGAATGAGCAGTTCTTC. It codes for CASRDQDRESKRGNEQFF.

The J gene is TRBJ1-1, the V gene TRBV11-3; D might be TRBD1 (5 bases). CDR1 and CDR2 (germline): SGHNT, YENEEA. The CDR3 runs to 15 residues. With 5 bases removed from V and 1 base from J, the gap between germline ends came to 14 bases. The CDR3 nucleotides read TGTGCCAGCAGCCGCGGCGGGGGGACGAACACTGAAGCTTTCTTT. The encoded protein is CASSRGGGTNTEAFF.

The rearrangement uses TRBV4-1 and TRBJ2-2, with no clear D. This CDR3 region has 12 residues. Germline V gene lookup returns CDR1 MGHRA and CDR2 YSYEKL. With 4 bases removed from V and 6 bases from J, the gap between germline ends came to 6 bases. CDR3 in amino acids: CASSPPPGELFF. For the CDR3, the DNA is TGCGCCAGCAGCCCACCCCCCGGGGAGCTGTTTTTT.

The V call is TRBV28, the J call TRBJ2-6; TRBD1 is a possible D gene (5 bases). Germline CDR1 MDHEN, CDR2 SYDVKM. The CDR3 contains 15 residues. Between the trimmed V and J ends, which lost 5 bases and 0 bases, there was a span of 8 bases. This chain's CDR3 is CASSDRSSGANVLTF. DNA for the CDR3: TGTGCCAGCAGTGACAGAAGCTCTGGGGCCAACGTCCTGACTTTC.

V usage is TRBV24-1 and J usage is TRBJ2-2; tentative D call: TRBD1 (6 bases). Trimming removed 0 bases at V and 0 bases at J, with 13 bases between. The length of the CDR3 is 18 residues. Germline CDR1 is KGHDR and CDR2 is SFDVKD. Here the CDR3 reads CATSDLGQGTANTGELFF. CDR3 DNA: TGTGCCACCAGTGATTTGGGGCAGGGGACCGCGAACACCGGGGAGCTGTTTTTT.

The chain carries TRBV2 and TRBJ2-7, with 9 bases that match TRBD1. V lost 8 bases to trimming and J lost 2 bases; unmatched junction nucleotides: 10. This CDR3 is 15 amino acids long. Looked up from germline, CDR1 is SNHLY and CDR2 is FYNNEI. CDR3 sequence (DNA): TGTGCCAGCCTACGGGACAGGGCGGAAACCTACGAGCAGTACTTC. This sequence encodes CASLRDRAETYEQYF.

V gene TRBV7-6 combines with J gene TRBJ2-3, with 11 bases that match TRBD2. From germline, CDR1 is SGHVS and CDR2 FNYEAQ. This CDR3 is built from 17 residues. With 4 bases clipped from V and 0 bases from J, the junction kept 6 bases outside the gene matches. This chain's CDR3 is CASSSHIAGGSTDTQYF. CDR3 DNA: TGTGCCAGCAGCTCACATATAGCGGGGGGGAGCACAGATACGCAGTATTTT. Full variable domain (rest looked up from reference TRBV7-6 and TRBJ2-3): GAGVSQSPRYKVTKRGQDVALRCDPISGHVSLYWYRQALGQGPEFLTYFNYEAQQDKSGLPNDRFSAERPEGSISTLTIQRTEQRDSAMYRCASSSHIAGGSTDTQYFGPGTRLTVL.

V and J are TRBV28 and TRBJ1-4; 8 bases fit TRBD1. Germline V gene lookup returns CDR1 MDHEN and CDR2 SYDVKM. V was pared by 7 bases and J by 7 bases, with 8 bases of the junction left unmatched. The CDR3 extends over 14 amino acids. The CDR3 sequence: CASNTGTGGEKLFF. The DNA for the CDR3 is TGTGCCAGCAATACCGGGACAGGCGGTGAAAAACTGTTTTTT.

The chain has TRBV5-5 and TRBJ2-7; 8 bases agree with TRBD2. Germline V gene data show CDR1 as SGHKS and CDR2 as YYEKEE (reference sequence). Unmatched junction bases numbered 1, after V lost 2 bases and J lost 3 bases. There are 13 residues in the CDR3. The CDR3 protein is CASSFSGVYEQYF. The DNA of the CDR3 is TGTGCCAGCAGCTTTAGCGGGGTCTACGAGCAGTACTTC.

The V call is TRBV3-1 (or the pseudogene TRBV3-2), the J call TRBJ1-6; D gene ambiguous. The CDR3 contains 15 residues. Trimming pared 3 bases from V and 6 bases from J, leaving 12 bases between. The germline CDR1 and CDR2 sequences are LGHDT and YNNKEL (reference sequence). The CDR3 region is CASSQFRHRNSPLHF. DNA for the CDR3: TGTGCCAGCAGCCAGTTTAGGCATCGTAATTCACCCCTCCACTTT.

The chain has TRBV7-9 and TRBJ1-1; possible D gene TRBD1, 6 bases. Trimming cost V 5 bases and J 4 bases, with 17 bases left between them. CDR3 length equals 15 residues. The germline CDR1 and CDR2 sequences are SEHNR and FQNEAQ (reference sequence). CDR3 region: CASSMSQGPTTEAFF. For the CDR3, the DNA is TGTGCCAGCAGCATGAGCCAGGGGCCCACCACTGAAGCTTTCTTT.

The chain links TRBV30 to TRBJ1-2; 12 bases agree with TRBD1. This CDR3 is built from 16 residues. Germline CDR1 and CDR2: GTSNPN and SVGIG (reference sequence). Germline trimming cut 7 bases from V and 3 bases from J; bases unmatched to any gene: 12. CDR3 region: CASSTGTGGSDYGYTF. Written as DNA, the CDR3 is TGTGCCTCCTCAACCGGGACAGGGGGCAGCGACTATGGCTACACCTTC.

The rearrangement links TRBV27 to TRBJ1-6; D might be TRBD1 (6 bases). CDR3 length: 14 amino acids. V lost 6 bases and J 6 bases, leaving 12 bases between the germline ends. In germline, CDR1 is MNHEY, CDR2 SMNVEV (reference sequence). CDR3 nucleotides: TGTGCCAGCAGCTTCCAGGGGAGTAATTCACCCCTCCACTTT. Its protein product is CASSFQGSNSPLHF.